In this sample, the clone carrying this TCR beta chain turned up once. The CDR3 sequence is 16 residues long. Germline V gene sequence: CDR1 MNHEY, CDR2 SMNVEV (reference sequence). V dropped 2 bases and J dropped 7; count of bases not matched to a gene: 3. The data are from a study of blood T cell repertoires in COVID-19. Study in general: Samples taken during acute and convalescent COVID-19 were collected in the United States, Italy and Spain.

Method: immunoSEQ multiplex PCR; TCRdb's copy keeps in-frame clones and lacks some. The sample holds a few hundred thousand clones, more than 75% seen once. Material: peripheral blood. This receptor was obtained from a man aged 50 to 60 who had recovered from COVID-19. This sequence joins TRBV27 and TRBJ1-6; 12 bases map to TRBD1. This CDR3 is CASSLGTGGLNSPLHF. The CDR3 nucleotides read TGTGCCAGCAGTTTAGGGACAGGGGGCTTAAATTCACCCCTCCACTTT.